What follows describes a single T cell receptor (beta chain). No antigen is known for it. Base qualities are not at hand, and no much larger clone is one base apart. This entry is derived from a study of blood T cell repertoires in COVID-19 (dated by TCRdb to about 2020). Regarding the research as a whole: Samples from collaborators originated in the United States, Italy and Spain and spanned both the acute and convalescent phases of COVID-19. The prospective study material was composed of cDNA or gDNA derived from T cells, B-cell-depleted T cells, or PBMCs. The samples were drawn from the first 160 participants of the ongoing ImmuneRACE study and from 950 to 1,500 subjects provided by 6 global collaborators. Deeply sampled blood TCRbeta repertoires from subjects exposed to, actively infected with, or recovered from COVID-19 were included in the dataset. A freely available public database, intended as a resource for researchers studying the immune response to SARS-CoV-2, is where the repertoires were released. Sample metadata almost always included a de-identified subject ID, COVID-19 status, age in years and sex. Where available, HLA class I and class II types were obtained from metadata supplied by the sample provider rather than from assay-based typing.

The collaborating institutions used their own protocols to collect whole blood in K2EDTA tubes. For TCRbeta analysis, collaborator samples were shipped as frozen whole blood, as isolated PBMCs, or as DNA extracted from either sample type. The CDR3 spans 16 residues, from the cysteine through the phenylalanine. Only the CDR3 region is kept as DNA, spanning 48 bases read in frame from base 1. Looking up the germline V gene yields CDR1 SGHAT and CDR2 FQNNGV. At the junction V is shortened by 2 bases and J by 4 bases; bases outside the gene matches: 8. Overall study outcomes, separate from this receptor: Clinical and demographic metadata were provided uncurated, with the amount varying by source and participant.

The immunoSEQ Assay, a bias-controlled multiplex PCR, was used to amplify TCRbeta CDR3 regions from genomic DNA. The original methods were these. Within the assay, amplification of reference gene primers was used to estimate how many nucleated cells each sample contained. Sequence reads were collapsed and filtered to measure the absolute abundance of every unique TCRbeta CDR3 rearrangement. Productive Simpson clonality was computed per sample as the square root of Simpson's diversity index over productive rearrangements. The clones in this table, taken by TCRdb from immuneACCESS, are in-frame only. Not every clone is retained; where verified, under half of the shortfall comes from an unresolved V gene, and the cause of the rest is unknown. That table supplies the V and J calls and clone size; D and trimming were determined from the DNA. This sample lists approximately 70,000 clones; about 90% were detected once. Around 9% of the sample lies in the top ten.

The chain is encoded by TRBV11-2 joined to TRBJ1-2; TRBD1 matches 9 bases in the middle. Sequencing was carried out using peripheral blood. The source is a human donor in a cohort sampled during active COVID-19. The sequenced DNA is TGTGCCAGCAGCTTATTGAGTAGGGACAGGGTCTATGGCTACACCTTC. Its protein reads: CASSLLSRDRVYGYTF.